One and the same sample provided the 22 T cell receptor beta chains below, sequenced in a study of CD8+ T cells in alopecia areata. The authors extracted RNA and reverse transcribed it into cDNA as the sequencing template. Clones were read by immunoSEQ multiplex PCR, and TCRdb kept only the in-frame ones, dropping some. The data contain 98,000 or so clones, almost 60% of them singletons. Sequencing was performed on CD8+ T cells sorted from blood. These receptor sequences come from a human donor in good health.

The chain recombines TRBV2 with TRBJ1-4, with a weak D call TRBD1 (5 bases). V was clipped by 4 bases and J by 12 bases, with 9 bases between them. The CDR3 runs to 11 residues. In germline, CDR1 is SNHLY, CDR2 FYNNEI. CDR3 in DNA: TGTGCCAGCAGTGGCTGGGGCCAACTGTTTTTT. Its protein is CASSGWGQLFF. Variable domain in full (rest from reference TRBV2 and TRBJ1-4): EPEVTQTPSHQVTQMGQEVILRCVPISNHLYFYWYRQILGQKVEFLVSFYNNEISEKSEIFDDQFSVERPDGSNFTLKIRSTKLEDSAMYFCASSGWGQLFFGSGTQLSVL.

J is TRBJ1-1 and V is TRBV4-2; unclear D gene. The CDR3 is 13 residues long. V was trimmed by 0 bases and J by 0 bases, leaving 2 bases between them. Germline V CDR1 and CDR2: LGHNA, YNFKEQ. The CDR3 nucleotides read TGTGCCAGCAGCCAAGAGATGAACACTGAAGCTTTCTTT. It codes for CASSQEMNTEAFF.

The chain recombines TRBV6-5 with TRBJ1-2, with D possibly matching TRBD1 (5 bases). V lost 0 bases and J 8 bases, leaving 13 bases between the germline ends. The germline V gene encodes CDR1 MNHEY and CDR2 SVGAGI. The CDR3 contains 14 residues. For the CDR3, the DNA is TGTGCCAGCAGTTACTCGGGGCCCCGGGGAGGCTACACCTTC. Encoded protein: CASSYSGPRGGYTF.

V and J are TRBV9 and TRBJ2-7, with 8 bases lining up with TRBD1. V was pared by 4 bases and J by 2 bases, with 5 bases of the junction left unmatched. Germline-derived CDR1 and CDR2 are SGDLS and YYNGEE. The CDR3 runs to 14 residues. The CDR3 region is CASSPRTGTYEQYF. Written as DNA, the CDR3 is TGTGCCAGCAGCCCCCGGACAGGGACCTACGAGCAGTACTTC. Supplemented by reference TRBV9 and TRBJ2-7, the full variable domain reads DSGVTQTPKHLITATGQRVTLRCSPRSGDLSVYWYQQSLDQGLQFLIQYYNGEERAKGNILERFSAQQFPDLHSELNLSSLELGDSALYFCASSPRTGTYEQYFGPGTRLTVT.

The rearrangement joins TRBV2 to TRBJ2-7; 11 positions match TRBD1. Trimming removed 10 bases from V and 5 bases from J; junction bases left unmatched: 10. CDR1 and CDR2 from the germline V gene are SNHLY and FYNNEI. This CDR3 has 14 residues. CDR3 loop: CAILRGQGVNEQYF. CDR3 coding DNA: TGTGCCATCCTCCGGGGACAGGGGGTGAACGAGCAGTACTTC.

The rearrangement uses TRBV5-6 and TRBJ2-5, with D maybe TRBD1 (6 bases). Deletions cut 0 bases from V and 1 base from J, with 10 bases between. Germline loops: CDR1 SGHDT, CDR2 YYEEEE. There are 15 residues in the CDR3. In DNA form, the CDR3 reads TGTGCCAGCAGCTTGGGCCTAGGGGGCCAAGAGACCCAGTACTTC. Protein sequence: CASSLGLGGQETQYF.

This clone was recorded a few times. This sequence joins TRBV7-8 and TRBJ2-1; 9 nucleotides agree with TRBD1. Germline V gene sequence: CDR1 SGHVS, CDR2 FQNEAQ. V gave up 7 bases and J gave up 8 bases; unmatched junction bases: 15. This CDR3 is 16 amino acids long. CDR3 residues: CASTPTRTGVVDEQFF. CDR3 DNA sequence: TGTGCCAGCACCCCCACCCGGACAGGGGTTGTGGATGAGCAGTTCTTC.

As regards this clone: Germline and junction disagree at one end, which may indicate a read error. The V and J genes are TRBV7-9 and TRBJ1-5; D is unresolved. The CDR3 contains 14 residues. The germline CDR1 and CDR2 sequences are SEHNR and FQNEAQ (reference sequence). The CDR3 sequence is CASSLGGGNQPRHF. The CDR3 region has the DNA TGTGCCAGCAGCTTAGGGGGTGGCAATCAGCCCCGGCATTTT. The complete variable domain, with remaining parts taken from reference TRBV7-9 and TRBJ1-5, reads DTGVSQNPRHKITKRGQNVTFRCDPISEHNRLYWYRQTLGQGPEFLTYFQNEAQLEKSRLLSDRFSAERPKGSFSTLEIQRTEQGDSAMYLCASSLGGGNQPRHFGDGTRLSIL.

This clone has more than one count but fewer than ten. This chain links TRBV2 with TRBJ1-4, with 7 bases lining up with TRBD1. The CDR3 sequence is 17 residues long. The ends lost 7 bases at V and 5 bases at J; junction bases unmatched: 16. CDR1 is SNHLY, CDR2 FYNNEI, per germline. The CDR3 DNA sequence: TGTGCCAGCAATGCGGGACAGTGGGATTTGGAAAATGAAAAACTGTTTTTT. Translation gives CASNAGQWDLENEKLFF. The variable domain in full, with the rest retrieved from reference TRBV2 and TRBJ1-4, is EPEVTQTPSHQVTQMGQEVILRCVPISNHLYFYWYRQILGQKVEFLVSFYNNEISEKSEIFDDQFSVERPDGSNFTLKIRSTKLEDSAMYFCASNAGQWDLENEKLFFGSGTQLSVL.

This chain joins TRBV13 and TRBJ1-6; tentative D call: TRBD1 (5 bases). CDR1 PRHDT and CDR2 FYEKMQ come from the germline V gene (reference sequence). This CDR3 has 15 residues. V gave up 5 bases and J gave up 3 bases, with 11 bases separating them. The CDR3 protein is CASSTGTDYNSPLHF. CDR3 DNA sequence: TGTGCCAGCAGCACCGGGACTGACTATAATTCACCCCTCCACTTT.

This clone was detected a few times. The chain uses TRBV6-5 and TRBJ2-3, with 7 bases identical to TRBD1. With V trimmed by 0 bases and J by 1 base, 4 bases remained unmatched. CDR3 length: 16 amino acids. Germline V lookup: CDR1 MNHEY, CDR2 SVGAGI. CDR3 protein: CASSYSRDRRTDTQYF. CDR3 nucleotides: TGTGCCAGCAGTTACTCGAGGGACAGACGCACAGATACGCAGTATTTT.

The V call is TRBV6-6, the J call TRBJ2-3; no definite D call. Trimming cost V 0 bases and J 14 bases, with 9 bases left between them. The CDR3 runs to 11 residues. Germline assignment: CDR1 MNHNY and CDR2 SVGAGI (reference sequence). This CDR3 reads CASSYSDGWYF. CDR3 coding DNA: TGTGCCAGCAGTTACTCGGACGGATGGTATTTT.

The V and J genes are TRBV7-9 and TRBJ2-7; the D is unclear. Germline-derived CDR1 and CDR2 are SEHNR and FQNEAQ (reference sequence). The CDR3 is 12 amino acids. Trimming cost V 5 bases and J 2 bases, with 7 bases left between them. The CDR3 spells CASSPTPYEQYF. The DNA for the CDR3 is TGTGCCAGCAGCCCCACCCCCTACGAGCAGTACTTC.

This clone has at least ten counts. J is TRBJ2-1 and V is TRBV6-4, with 7 nucleotides matching TRBD1. Germline V gene sequence: CDR1 MRHNA, CDR2 SNTAGT. With 3 bases clipped from V and 0 bases from J, the junction kept 2 bases outside the gene matches. The CDR3 is 15 residues long. This chain's CDR3 is CASSEGDSSYNEQFF. CDR3 in DNA: TGTGCCAGCAGTGAGGGGGACAGCTCCTACAATGAGCAGTTCTTC.

V usage is TRBV5-1 and J usage is TRBJ2-7; D perhaps matches TRBD1 (5 bases). V was pared by 6 bases and J by 1 base, with 14 bases between. This CDR3 contains 14 residues. Germline V gene sequence: CDR1 SGHRS, CDR2 YFSETQ. The CDR3 is CASTPGTGSYEQYF. The CDR3 DNA sequence: TGCGCCAGCACCCCCGGCACAGGTTCCTACGAGCAGTACTTC.

V is TRBV19 and J is TRBJ2-1, with D uncertain. Germline V gene sequence: CDR1 LNHDA, CDR2 SQIVND (reference sequence). There are 15 residues in the CDR3. Trimming left V 0 bases short and J 0 bases short, with 6 bases between. The CDR3 nucleotides read TGTGCCAGTAGTATAGACAGTTTCTCCTACAATGAGCAGTTCTTC. It codes for CASSIDSFSYNEQFF.

This chain connects TRBV7-9 to TRBJ2-7, with D unclear. V was cut by 1 base and J by 0 bases, with 4 bases left in between. The germline CDR1 and CDR2 sequences are SEHNR and FQNEAQ (reference sequence). This CDR3 contains 13 residues. The CDR3 nucleotides are TGTGCCAGCAGCTTAGATTTCTCCTACGAGCAGTACTTC. Its protein product is CASSLDFSYEQYF.

This chain joins TRBV5-1 and TRBJ2-3, with TRBD2 matching over 13 bases. Trimming cost V 0 bases and J 3 bases; bases outside gene matches: 10. In germline, CDR1 is SGHRS, CDR2 YFSETQ. The CDR3 is made up of 19 amino acids. In nucleotides, the CDR3 is TGCGCCAGCAGCTTGGGACTAGCGGGGGGAGATTGGACAACAGATACGCAGTATTTT. Translation gives CASSLGLAGGDWTTDTQYF.

This chain connects TRBV28 to TRBJ2-7; possible D gene TRBD1, 6 bases. Trimming removed 5 bases from V and 0 bases from J, with 17 bases in between. The CDR3 is 16 residues long. Per germline, CDR1 MDHEN and CDR2 SYDVKM. The CDR3 region has the DNA TGTGCCAGCAGTATCCCCCCCGGACAGTACTCCTACGAGCAGTACTTC. Translated, it gives CASSIPPGQYSYEQYF.

This clone has more than one count but fewer than ten. The chain links TRBV15 to TRBJ1-2; TRBD1 agrees at 9 bases. The V and J ends lost 4 bases and 4 bases, in that order; junction bases with no gene match: 10. The germline CDR1 and CDR2 sequences are LNHNV and YYDKDF (reference sequence). The CDR3 consists of 16 residues. The CDR3 DNA reads as TGTGCCACCAGCACCGCCCGGGACAGGGTGAGCTATGGCTACACCTTC. Translation: CATSTARDRVSYGYTF.

The chain joins TRBV13 to TRBJ2-2; TRBD2 might be the D (5 bases). Germline-derived CDR1 and CDR2 are PRHDT and FYEKMQ (reference sequence). This CDR3 has 15 residues. The V end lost 5 bases, the J end lost 4 bases, and 14 bases lay between the germline ends. CDR3 coding DNA: TGTGCCAGCAGCCCCATCGCGGCGGGCACCGGGGAGCTGTTTTTT. Amino acid sequence: CASSPIAAGTGELFF.

The table lists this clone with a few counts. The rearrangement uses TRBV7-9 and TRBJ2-7; D remains unclear. Trimming left V 1 base short and J 9 bases short, with 10 bases between. Germline assignment: CDR1 SEHNR and CDR2 FQNEAQ (reference sequence). The CDR3 contains 12 residues. As DNA, the CDR3 is TGTGCCAGCAGCTTAGACGCTCCGGGGCAGTACTTC. Its translation: CASSLDAPGQYF. The variable domain in full, with the rest retrieved from reference TRBV7-9 and TRBJ2-7, is DTGVSQNPRHKITKRGQNVTFRCDPISEHNRLYWYRQTLGQGPEFLTYFQNEAQLEKSRLLSDRFSAERPKGSFSTLEIQRTEQGDSAMYLCASSLDAPGQYFGPGTRLTVT.